This T cell receptor beta chain was found in a study of Ad26.COV2.S vaccination and SARS-CoV-2 variants. In the study overall: Donor participated within the Ad26.COV2.S arm of the COV1001 trial.

Sample treatment: around 19 received Ad26.COV2.S at low or high dose, single or two shots; about five received placebo; per-sample allocation not given. It was on day 63 after the first vaccine or placebo injection that samples were taken. An adult aged 18-55 years in Boston served as the donor. CDR1 and CDR2 from the germline V gene are LNHDA and SQIVND (reference sequence). V lost 3 bases and J 9 bases, leaving 15 bases between the germline ends. This CDR3 is 15 amino acids long. Profiled with immunoSEQ multiplex PCR; TCRdb holds only in-frame clones, not every one. The repertoire holds around 300,000 clones, 75% to 90% seen once, with around 10% in the top ten. Study findings and constraints: The placebo group had lower spike-specific TCR breadth than the vaccine recipients did.

Worth noting for this clone: No antigen is known for it.

The material was peripheral blood, obtained in a trial of Ad26.COV2.S vaccine versus placebo. This sequence was found in a person aged 18-60 years who received the Ad26.COV2.S COVID-19 vaccine or a placebo. This chain links TRBV19 with TRBJ1-6; tentative D call: TRBD1 (5 bases). The CDR3 DNA sequence: TGTGCCAGTAGTATGAGTCTCAGGGCGGCTTCACCCCTCCACTTT. Its protein is CASSMSLRAASPLHF.